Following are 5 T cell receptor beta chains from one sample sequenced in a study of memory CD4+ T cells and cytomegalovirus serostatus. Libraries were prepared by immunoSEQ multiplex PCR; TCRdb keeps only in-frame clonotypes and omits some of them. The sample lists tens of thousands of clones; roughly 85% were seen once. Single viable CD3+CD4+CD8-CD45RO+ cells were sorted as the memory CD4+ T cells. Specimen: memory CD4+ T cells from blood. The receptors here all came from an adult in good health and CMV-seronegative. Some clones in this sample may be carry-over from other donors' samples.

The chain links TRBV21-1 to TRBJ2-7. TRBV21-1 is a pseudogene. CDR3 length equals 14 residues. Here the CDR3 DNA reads TGTGCCAGCAGCAATCCGGCGCACTCCTACGAGCAGTACTTC. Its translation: CASSNPAHSYEQYF.

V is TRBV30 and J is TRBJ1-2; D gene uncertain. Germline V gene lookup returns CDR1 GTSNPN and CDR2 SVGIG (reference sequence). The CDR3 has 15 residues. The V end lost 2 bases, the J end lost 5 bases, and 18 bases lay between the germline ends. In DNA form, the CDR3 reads TGTGCCTGGAGTCCCCCCGGAGGCGGAATATATGGCTACACCTTC. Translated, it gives CAWSPPGGGIYGYTF.

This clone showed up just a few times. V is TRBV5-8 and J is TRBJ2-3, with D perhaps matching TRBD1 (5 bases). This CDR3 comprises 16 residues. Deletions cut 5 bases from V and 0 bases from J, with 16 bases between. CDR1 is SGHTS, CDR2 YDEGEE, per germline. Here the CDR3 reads CASRFQTATSTDTQYF. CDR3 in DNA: TGTGCCAGCAGGTTCCAGACAGCAACTAGCACAGATACGCAGTATTTT.

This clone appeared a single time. CDR3 in amino acids: CASSPGTSHYYEQYF. CDR3 nucleotide sequence: TGTGCCAGCAGCCCCGGGACTTCGCACTACTACGAGCAGTACTTC. V and J are TRBV6-6 and TRBJ2-7; a possible D gene is TRBD2 (6 bases). There are 15 residues in the CDR3. The V end was cut by 6 bases, the J end by 3 bases, with 18 bases between. From germline, CDR1 is MNHNY and CDR2 SVGAGI (reference sequence).

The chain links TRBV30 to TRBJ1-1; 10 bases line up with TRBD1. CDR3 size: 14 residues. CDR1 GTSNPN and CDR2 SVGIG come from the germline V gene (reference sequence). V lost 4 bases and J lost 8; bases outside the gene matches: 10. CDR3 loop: CAWNHRDRGPEAFF. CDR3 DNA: TGTGCCTGGAATCACCGGGACAGGGGACCAGAAGCTTTCTTT.